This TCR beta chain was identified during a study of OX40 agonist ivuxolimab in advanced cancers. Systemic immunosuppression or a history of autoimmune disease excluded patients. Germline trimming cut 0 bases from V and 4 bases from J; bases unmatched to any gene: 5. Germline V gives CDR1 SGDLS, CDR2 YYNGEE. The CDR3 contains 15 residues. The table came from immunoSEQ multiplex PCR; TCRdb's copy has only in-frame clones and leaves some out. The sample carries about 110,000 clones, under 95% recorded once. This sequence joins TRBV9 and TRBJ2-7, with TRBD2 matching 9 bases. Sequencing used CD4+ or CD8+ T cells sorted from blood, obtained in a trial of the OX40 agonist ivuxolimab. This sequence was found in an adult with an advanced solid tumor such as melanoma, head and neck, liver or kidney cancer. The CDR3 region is CASSVESGGNYEQYF. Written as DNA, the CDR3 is TGTGCCAGCAGCGTAGAGAGCGGGGGGAATTACGAGCAGTACTTC.